This is a list of T cell receptor beta chains from one sample in a study of Ad26.COV2.S vaccination and SARS-CoV-2 variants. The protocol was immunoSEQ multiplex PCR, while the TCRdb copy is restricted to in-frame clones and leaves out a portion. The table has roughly 700,000 clones, roughly 90% seen once. The source was peripheral blood, collected in a trial of Ad26.COV2.S vaccine versus placebo. The receptor source for this set is a person between 18 and 60 years old who received the Ad26.COV2.S COVID-19 vaccine or a placebo. The CDR3 runs from the conserved cysteine through the conserved F or W. D genes are given only for firm matches. Clone size, where shown, is once, few, many, or a class for clones that have expanded.

clone size,CDR3 length,V gene,J gene,D gene,CDR3 DNA,CDR3 protein
NA,14,TRBV19,TRBJ2-7,NA,TGTGCCAGTAGTATAGGAGAGGGAGACTACGAGCAGTACTTC,CASSIGEGDYEQYF
NA,15,TRBV6-5,TRBJ2-4,NA,TGTGCCAGCAGTTACTCCGCAAGTGGCAAAAACATTCAGTACTTC,CASSYSASGKNIQYF
once,14,TRBV7-2,TRBJ1-5,NA,TGTGCCAGCAGTCAATCAGGACCCAATCAGCCCCAGCATTTT,CASSQSGPNQPQHF
NA,13,TRBV24-1,TRBJ2-7,NA,TGTGCCACCAGTGATCCTTACAGCTACGAGCAGTACTTC,CATSDPYSYEQYF
NA,13,TRBV12-3/TRBV12-4,TRBJ1-5,NA,TGTGCCAGCAGCCAAGCAGGGGAGCAGCCCCAGCATTTT,CASSQAGEQPQHF
NA,14,TRBV6-2/TRBV6-3,TRBJ2-2,NA,TGTGCCAGCAGTTATAGCGTTAGCACCGGGGAGCTGTTTTTT,CASSYSVSTGELFF
NA,13,TRBV7-3,TRBJ1-4,NA,TGTGCCAGCAGCTTAAGTCCGGGAGAAAAACTGTTTTTT,CASSLSPGEKLFF
NA,19,TRBV6-2/TRBV6-3,TRBJ2-2,NA,TGTGCCAGCAGTTCACACACTCAGGGTGCTATTATAAAGGCCGGGGAGCTGTTTTTT,CASSSHTQGAIIKAGELFF
NA,14,TRBV6-5,TRBJ2-2,NA,TGTGCCACCTCCCGAGTCGGGGAAACCGGGGAGCTGTTTTTT,CATSRVGETGELFF
NA,14,TRBV3-1/TRBV3-2,TRBJ2-3,NA,TGTGCCAGCAGCCAAGATCTCAGGGGTGATACGCAGTATTTT,CASSQDLRGDTQYF
NA,16,TRBV9,TRBJ1-3,NA,TGTGCCAGCAGCGTTTCAGGTGACATCTCTGGAAACACCATATATTTT,CASSVSGDISGNTIYF
NA,15,TRBV30,TRBJ1-2,TRBD1,TGTGCCTGGAGTGTCCCGGTACAGGGGAACTATGGCTACACCTTC,CAWSVPVQGNYGYTF
NA,16,TRBV7-9,TRBJ1-5,NA,TGTGCCAGCAGCTTAGGAAAGACAGTGAAGGATCAGCCCCAGCATTTT,CASSLGKTVKDQPQHF
NA,14,TRBV19,TRBJ1-5,NA,TGTGCCAGTAGCATAAAAGGGAGCAATCAGCCCCAGCATTTT,CASSIKGSNQPQHF
NA,14,TRBV5-1,TRBJ1-4,NA,TGCGCCAGCAGCCCGCTTGCAACTAATGAAAAACTGTTTTTT,CASSPLATNEKLFF
NA,14,TRBV11-2,TRBJ2-2,TRBD2,TGTGCCAGCGGGCGCGGGGGTGCAGCCGGGGAGCTGTTTTTT,CASGRGGAAGELFF
many,13,TRBV5-3,TRBJ1-2,NA,TGTGCCAGAACCCTGACAGGTCTCTATGGCTACACCTTC,CARTLTGLYGYTF
few,10,TRBV29-1,TRBJ1-1,NA,TGCAGCGTTGTGGAGGGTTTAGCTTTCTTT,CSVVEGLAFF
once,15,TRBV4-1,TRBJ1-1,NA,TGCGCCAGCAGCCAAGTCGTGGGGGGGTTGACTGAAGCTTTCTTT,CASSQVVGGLTEAFF
once,18,TRBV24-1,TRBJ2-1,TRBD2,TGTGCCACCTCAACCCGGACTAGCGGGGGTTTCTTATACAATGAGCAGTTCTTC,CATSTRTSGGFLYNEQFF
NA,14,TRBV2,TRBJ1-6,NA,TGTGCCAGCAGTGGAACAGGGCCCAATTCACCCCTCCACTTT,CASSGTGPNSPLHF
NA,14,TRBV6-5,TRBJ1-2,TRBD1,TGTGCCAGCAGAGAGACAGGGCGGGTGGGTGGCTACACCTTC,CASRETGRVGGYTF
NA,15,TRBV7-2,TRBJ1-5,TRBD1,TGTGCCAGCAGCACCTCCGGGACAGGGATTCAGCCCCAGCATTTT,CASSTSGTGIQPQHF
NA,15,TRBV15,TRBJ1-6,TRBD1,TGTGCCACCAGCAGAGCGGACAGGGAGAATTCACCCCTCCACTTT,CATSRADRENSPLHF
once,17,TRBV6-2/TRBV6-3,TRBJ2-2,NA,TGTGCCAGCAGTTACTACCGGGAATCCCCATACACCGGGGAGCTGTTTTTT,CASSYYRESPYTGELFF
NA,13,TRBV12-3/TRBV12-4,TRBJ2-2,TRBD1,TGTGCCAGCAGCTCGACAGGGGCCGGGGAGCTGTTTTTT,CASSSTGAGELFF
once,16,TRBV19,TRBJ1-5,NA,TGTGCCAGTAGTTTCCAGGGATTTTCGGGCAATCAGCCCCAGCATTTT,CASSFQGFSGNQPQHF
once,13,TRBV9,TRBJ2-7,NA,TGTGCCAGCAGCGTAGACGTGGCGGACGAGCAGTACTTC,CASSVDVADEQYF
NA,17,TRBV3-1/TRBV3-2,TRBJ2-7,TRBD1,TGTGCCAGCAGCCAAGATTGGCGGAGGACAGGGGCCTACGAGCAGTACTTC,CASSQDWRRTGAYEQYF
NA,17,TRBV19,TRBJ2-3,TRBD2,TGTGCCAGTAGTACCAGCGGGGGGCGCCCTAGCACAGATACGCAGTATTTT,CASSTSGGRPSTDTQYF
NA,16,TRBV7-3,TRBJ2-1,NA,TGTGCCAGCAGCAGTGAATGGGGGGGCTCCCTCAATGAGCAGTTCTTC,CASSSEWGGSLNEQFF
few,15,TRBV29-1,TRBJ2-1,NA,TGCAGCGTGATACAGGGACCTAGCTCCTACAATGAGCAGTTCTTC,CSVIQGPSSYNEQFF
NA,14,TRBV6-2/TRBV6-3,TRBJ1-2,TRBD1,TGTGCCAGCAGCCCGTGGGACAGTCCATATGGCTACACCTTC,CASSPWDSPYGYTF
once,15,TRBV29-1,TRBJ2-3,NA,TGCAGCGTTGAAGAAGGGGGGGCTGGCACAGATACGCAGTATTTT,CSVEEGGAGTDTQYF
NA,15,TRBV10-1,TRBJ2-7,TRBD1,TGCGCCAGCAACCCAACAGGGGGTAACTTTTACGAGCAGTACTTC,CASNPTGGNFYEQYF
NA,13,TRBV29-1,TRBJ1-1,TRBD1,TGCAGCGTTAGGACAGGGGGAAACACTGAAGCTTTCTTT,CSVRTGGNTEAFF
NA,16,TRBV11-2,TRBJ2-7,TRBD2,TGTGCCAGCAGCCAGGGACTAGCGGGGGGCAGGTACGAGCAGTACTTC,CASSQGLAGGRYEQYF
NA,19,TRBV5-1,TRBJ2-6,NA,TGCGCCAGCAGCCCCCGAGGGTACAGTGATCTCTCTGGGGCCAACGTCCTGACTTTC,CASSPRGYSDLSGANVLTF
NA,15,TRBV11-2,TRBJ2-1,TRBD2,TGTGCCAGCAGCTCGAGCGGGAGCTCCTACAATGAGCAGTTCTTC,CASSSSGSSYNEQFF
once,16,TRBV11-2,TRBJ2-7,NA,TGTGCCAGCAGCCCTTCCGTTAGCTGGGTTCTATACGAGCAGTACTTC,CASSPSVSWVLYEQYF
NA,14,TRBV7-2,TRBJ1-2,NA,TGTGCCAGCAGCTTAGAAACAGCTAACTATGGCTACACCTTC,CASSLETANYGYTF
once,15,TRBV7-9,TRBJ2-1,NA,TGTGCCAGCAGTCCAAGCGGAAGCTCCTACAATGAGCAGTTCTTC,CASSPSGSSYNEQFF